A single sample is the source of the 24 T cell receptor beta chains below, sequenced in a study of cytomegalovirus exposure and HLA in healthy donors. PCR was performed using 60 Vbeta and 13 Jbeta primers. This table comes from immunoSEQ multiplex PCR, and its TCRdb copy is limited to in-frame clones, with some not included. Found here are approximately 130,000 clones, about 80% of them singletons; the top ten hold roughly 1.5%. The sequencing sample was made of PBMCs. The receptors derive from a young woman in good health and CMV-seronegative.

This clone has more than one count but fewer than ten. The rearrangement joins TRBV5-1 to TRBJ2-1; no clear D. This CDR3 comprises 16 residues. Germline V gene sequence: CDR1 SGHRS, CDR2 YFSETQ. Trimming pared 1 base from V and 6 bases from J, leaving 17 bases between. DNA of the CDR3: TGCGCCAGCAGCTTGCTCGACTCCCGTTCGGGCAATGAGCAGTTCTTC. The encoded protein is CASSLLDSRSGNEQFF.

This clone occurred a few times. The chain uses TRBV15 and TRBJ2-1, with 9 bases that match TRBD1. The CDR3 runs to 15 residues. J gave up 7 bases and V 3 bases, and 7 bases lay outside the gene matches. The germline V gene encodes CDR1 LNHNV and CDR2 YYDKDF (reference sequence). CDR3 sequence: CATSRPGQGSNEQFF. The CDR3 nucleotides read TGTGCCACCAGCAGGCCGGGACAGGGAAGTAATGAGCAGTTCTTC.

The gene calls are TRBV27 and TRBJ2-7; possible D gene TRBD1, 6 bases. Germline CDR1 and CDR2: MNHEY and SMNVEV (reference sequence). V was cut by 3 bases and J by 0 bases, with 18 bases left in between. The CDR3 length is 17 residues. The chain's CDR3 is CASSFIGGPLGSYEQYF. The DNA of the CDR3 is TGTGCCAGCAGTTTTATAGGGGGACCGCTGGGCTCCTACGAGCAGTACTTC.

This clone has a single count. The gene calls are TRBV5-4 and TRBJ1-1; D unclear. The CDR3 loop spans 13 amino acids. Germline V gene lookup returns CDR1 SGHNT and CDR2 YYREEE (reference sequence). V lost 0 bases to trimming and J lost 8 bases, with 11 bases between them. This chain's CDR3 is CASSLANGVEAFF. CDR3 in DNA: TGTGCCAGCAGCTTGGCCAACGGGGTAGAAGCTTTCTTT.

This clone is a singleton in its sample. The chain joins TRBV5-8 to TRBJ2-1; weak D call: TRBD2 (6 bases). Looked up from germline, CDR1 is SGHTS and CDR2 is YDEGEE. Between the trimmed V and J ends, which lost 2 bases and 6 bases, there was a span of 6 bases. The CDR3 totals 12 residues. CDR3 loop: CASSLLANEQFF. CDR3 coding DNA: TGTGCCAGCAGCTTACTAGCCAATGAGCAGTTCTTC.

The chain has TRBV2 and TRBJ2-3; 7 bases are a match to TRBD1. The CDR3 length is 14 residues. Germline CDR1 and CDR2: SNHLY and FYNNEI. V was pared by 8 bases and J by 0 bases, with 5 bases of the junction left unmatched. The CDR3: CASGAGGSTDTQYF. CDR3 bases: TGTGCCAGCGGTGCAGGGGGAAGCACAGATACGCAGTATTTT.

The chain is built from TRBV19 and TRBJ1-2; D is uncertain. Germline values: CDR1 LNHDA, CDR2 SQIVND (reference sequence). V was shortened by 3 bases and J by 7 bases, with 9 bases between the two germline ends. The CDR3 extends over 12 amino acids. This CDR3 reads CASSMGLPGYTF. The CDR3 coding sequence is TGTGCCAGTAGTATGGGCCTCCCTGGCTACACCTTC.

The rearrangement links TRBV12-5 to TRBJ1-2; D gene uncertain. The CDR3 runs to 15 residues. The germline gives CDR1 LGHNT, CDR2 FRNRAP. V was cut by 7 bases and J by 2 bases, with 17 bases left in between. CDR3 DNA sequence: TGTGCTAGTGCCCGTGGTGGCACCTCGAACTATGGCTACACCTTC. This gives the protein CASARGGTSNYGYTF.

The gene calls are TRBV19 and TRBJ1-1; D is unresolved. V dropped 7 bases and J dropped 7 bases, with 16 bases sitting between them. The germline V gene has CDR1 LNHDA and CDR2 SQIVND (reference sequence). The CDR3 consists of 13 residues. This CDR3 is CASTSRQVLEAFF. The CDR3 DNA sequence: TGTGCCAGTACTAGCCGGCAGGTCCTTGAAGCTTTCTTT.

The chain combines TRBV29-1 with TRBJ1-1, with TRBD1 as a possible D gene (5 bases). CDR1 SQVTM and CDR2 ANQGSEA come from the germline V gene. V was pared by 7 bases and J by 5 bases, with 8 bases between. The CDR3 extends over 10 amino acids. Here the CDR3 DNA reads TGCAGCGCCGGGGGAACTGAAGCTTTCTTT. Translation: CSAGGTEAFF. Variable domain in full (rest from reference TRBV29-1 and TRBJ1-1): SAVISQKPSRDICQRGTSLTIQCQVDSQVTMMFWYRQQPGQSLTLIATANQGSEATYESGFVIDKFPISRPNLTFSTLTVSNMSPEDSSIYLCSAGGTEAFFGQGTRLTVV.

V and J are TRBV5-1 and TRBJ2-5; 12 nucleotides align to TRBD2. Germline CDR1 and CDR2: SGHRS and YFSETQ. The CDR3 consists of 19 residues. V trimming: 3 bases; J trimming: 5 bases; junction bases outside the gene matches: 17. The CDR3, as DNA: TGCGCCAGCAGCTCCCCAGTCGTGGCTAGCGGGAGGGCCTGGGAGACCCAGTACTTC. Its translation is CASSSPVVASGRAWETQYF.

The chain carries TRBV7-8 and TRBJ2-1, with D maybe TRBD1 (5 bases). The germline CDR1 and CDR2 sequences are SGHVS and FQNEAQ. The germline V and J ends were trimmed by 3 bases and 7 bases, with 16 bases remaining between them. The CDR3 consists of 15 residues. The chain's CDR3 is CASSFDLRGGNEQFF. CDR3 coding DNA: TGTGCCAGCAGCTTTGACTTAAGGGGTGGGAATGAGCAGTTCTTC.

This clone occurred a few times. The CDR3 DNA reads as TGTGCCAGCAGTCCAGGACAGATTAACTATGGCTACACCTTC. This encodes CASSPGQINYGYTF. J is TRBJ1-2 and V is TRBV5-4; TRBD1 might be the D (6 bases). Trimming shortened V by 5 bases and J by 1 base, and 12 bases separated the two germline ends. The CDR3 covers 14 residues. Germline lookup yields CDR1 SGHNT and CDR2 YYREEE (reference sequence).

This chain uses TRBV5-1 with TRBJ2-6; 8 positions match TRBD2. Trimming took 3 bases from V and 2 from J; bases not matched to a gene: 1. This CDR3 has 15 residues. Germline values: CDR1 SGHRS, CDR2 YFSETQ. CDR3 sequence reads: CASSSRGAGANVLTF. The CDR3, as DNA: TGCGCCAGCAGCTCGCGGGGGGCTGGGGCCAACGTCCTGACTTTC. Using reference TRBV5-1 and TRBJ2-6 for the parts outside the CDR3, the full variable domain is KAGVTQTPRYLIKTRGQQVTLSCSPISGHRSVSWYQQTPGQGLQFLFEYFSETQRNKGNFPGRFSGRQFSNSRSEMNVSTLELGDSALYLCASSSRGAGANVLTFGAGSRLTVL.

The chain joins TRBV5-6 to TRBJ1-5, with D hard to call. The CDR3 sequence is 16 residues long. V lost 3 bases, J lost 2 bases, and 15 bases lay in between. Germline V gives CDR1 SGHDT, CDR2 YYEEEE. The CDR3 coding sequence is TGTGCCAGCAGCTCCGGTGTCGTCGGGGGCAATCAGCCCCAGCATTTT. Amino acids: CASSSGVVGGNQPQHF.

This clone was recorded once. CDR3: CASSRGLAGVTYEQYF. The CDR3 DNA follows: TGTGCCAGCAGCCGGGGACTAGCGGGGGTCACCTACGAGCAGTACTTC. The J gene is TRBJ2-7, the V gene TRBV5-4; 14 bases are shared with TRBD2. Trimming at V came to 4 bases and at J to 2 bases, leaving 5 bases not matched to a gene. There are 16 residues in the CDR3. Per germline, CDR1 SGHNT and CDR2 YYREEE (reference sequence).

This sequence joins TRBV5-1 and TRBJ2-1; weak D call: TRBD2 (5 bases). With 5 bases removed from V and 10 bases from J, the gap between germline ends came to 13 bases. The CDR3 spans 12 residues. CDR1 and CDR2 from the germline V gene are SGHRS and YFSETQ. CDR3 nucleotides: TGCGCCAGCAGGTTCGGGAAGAAAGAGCAGTTCTTC. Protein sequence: CASRFGKKEQFF.

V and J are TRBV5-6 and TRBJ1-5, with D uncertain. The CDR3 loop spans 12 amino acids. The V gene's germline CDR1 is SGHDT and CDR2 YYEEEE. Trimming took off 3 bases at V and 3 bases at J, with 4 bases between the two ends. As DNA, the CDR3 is TGTGCCAGCAGCTCTCTCAATCAGCCCCAGCATTTT. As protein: CASSSLNQPQHF.

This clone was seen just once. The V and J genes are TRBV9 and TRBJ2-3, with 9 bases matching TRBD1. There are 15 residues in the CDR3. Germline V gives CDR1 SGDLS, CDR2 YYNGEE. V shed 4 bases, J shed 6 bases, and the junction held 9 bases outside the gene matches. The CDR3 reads CASSPSGQGSDTQYF. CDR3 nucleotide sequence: TGTGCCAGCAGCCCTTCGGGACAGGGTAGTGATACGCAGTATTTT.

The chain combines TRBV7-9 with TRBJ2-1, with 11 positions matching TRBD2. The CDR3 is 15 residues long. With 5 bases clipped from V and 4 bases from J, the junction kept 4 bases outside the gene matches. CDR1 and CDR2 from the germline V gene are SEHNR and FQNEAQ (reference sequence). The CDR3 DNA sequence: TGTGCCAGCAGCAGTAGCGGGGGGGGGTACAATGAGCAGTTCTTC. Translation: CASSSSGGGYNEQFF.

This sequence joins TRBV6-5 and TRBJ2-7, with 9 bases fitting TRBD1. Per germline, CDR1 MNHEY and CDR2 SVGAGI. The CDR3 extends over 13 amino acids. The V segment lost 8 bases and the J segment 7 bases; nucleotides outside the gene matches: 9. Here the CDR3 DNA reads TGTGCCAGCTCGGACAGGGGTTTTGAAGAGCAGTACTTC. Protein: CASSDRGFEEQYF.

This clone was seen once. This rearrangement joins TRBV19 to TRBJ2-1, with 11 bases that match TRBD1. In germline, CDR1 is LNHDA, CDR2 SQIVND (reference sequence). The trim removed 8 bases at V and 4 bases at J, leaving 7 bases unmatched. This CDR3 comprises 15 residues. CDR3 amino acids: CASRGRDRGYNEQFF. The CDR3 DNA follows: TGTGCCAGTCGAGGCCGGGACAGGGGGTACAATGAGCAGTTCTTC.

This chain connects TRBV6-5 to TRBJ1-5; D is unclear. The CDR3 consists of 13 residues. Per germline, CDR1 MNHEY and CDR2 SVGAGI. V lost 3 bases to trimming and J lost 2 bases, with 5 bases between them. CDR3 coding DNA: TGTGCCAGCAGTTATGCAGGCAATCAGCCCCAGCATTTT. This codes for CASSYAGNQPQHF.

DNA of the CDR3: TGTGCCAGCAGTGAAACAGGGGACGGAGCTTTCTTT. As protein: CASSETGDGAFF. V gene TRBV6-5 combines with J gene TRBJ1-1, with TRBD1 matching 7 bases. The CDR3 contains 12 residues. Germline CDR1 MNHEY, CDR2 SVGAGI. J gave up 10 bases and V 5 bases, and 7 bases lay outside the gene matches.